One and the same sample provided the 7 T cell receptor beta chains below, sequenced in a study of cytomegalovirus exposure and HLA in healthy donors (TCRdb year 2017). Preparation of the library involved the immunoSEQ multiplex PCR assay. A mixture of 60 forward primers for TCR Vbeta segments and 13 reverse primers for TCR Jbeta segments was used in the multiplex PCR. Entries here come from immuneACCESS through TCRdb and include only in-frame sequences with V and J called. Some clones fail to appear in such tables; in the studies checked, an unresolved V gene covers under half of the shortfall, and the cause of the remainder is unknown. The sample data list 210,000 or so clones, and roughly 78% of these were observed just once. Together, the top ten hold 0.4% to 0.6% of the sample. Sequencing was carried out using PBMCs. The origin of the receptors is a boy between 5 and 17 years old in good health and CMV-seronegative.

This chain joins TRBV4-2 and TRBJ2-5, with TRBD2 matching 7 bases. The CDR3 is 14 amino acids. J gave up 2 bases and V 4 bases, and 4 bases lay outside the gene matches. From germline, CDR1 is LGHNA and CDR2 YNFKEQ. In nucleotides, the CDR3 is TGTGCCAGCAGCCCAGGGCGGGGGCAAGAGACCCAGTACTTC. Its translation: CASSPGRGQETQYF.

The rearrangement joins TRBV19 to TRBJ2-3; the match to TRBD2 covers 9 bases. This CDR3 region has 15 residues. Germline V lookup: CDR1 LNHDA, CDR2 SQIVND (reference sequence). J was trimmed by 1 base and V by 5 bases; bases with no gene match: 4. The CDR3 DNA follows: TGTGCCAGTAGTGCCTCTAGCGGGGGCACAGATACGCAGTATTTT. Its protein product is CASSASSGGTDTQYF.

This chain uses TRBV7-9 with TRBJ2-7; 9 bases agree with TRBD2. V lost 5 bases and J lost 4; bases outside the gene matches: 18. Germline lookup yields CDR1 SEHNR and CDR2 FQNEAQ (reference sequence). The CDR3 covers 18 residues. Here the CDR3 DNA reads TGTGCCAGCAGCCACCCCACGGGGACTCCGGGACTAGCTTACGAGCAGTACTTC. Protein product: CASSHPTGTPGLAYEQYF.

The V call is TRBV10-1, the J call TRBJ2-1, with 8 bases fitting TRBD2. The V segment lost 5 bases and the J segment 9 bases; nucleotides outside the gene matches: 9. This CDR3 contains 14 residues. Germline loops: CDR1 WNHNN, CDR2 SYGVQD (reference sequence). The CDR3 bases are TGCGCCAGCAGTCCCGGGACTAGAAGAATTGAGCAGTTCTTC. This sequence encodes CASSPGTRRIEQFF.

The genes are TRBV30 and TRBJ1-5, with TRBD1 matching 9 bases. The germline V gene encodes CDR1 GTSNPN and CDR2 SVGIG (reference sequence). The CDR3 is made up of 15 amino acids. Trimming took 3 bases from V and 4 from J; bases not matched to a gene: 7. The CDR3 DNA reads TGTGCCTGGAGGAGTGACAGGGGGATTAATCAGCCCCAGCATTTT. Its translation is CAWRSDRGINQPQHF.

In this sample, this clone turned up a few times. This rearrangement joins TRBV6-5 to TRBJ2-7; D might be TRBD1 (5 bases). The CDR3 sequence is 13 residues long. Germline V gives CDR1 MNHEY, CDR2 SVGAGI. The ends were cut back, 2 bases at V and 6 bases at J, with 11 bases in the middle. The CDR3 protein is CASSYLRVSEQYF. CDR3 sequence (DNA): TGTGCCAGCAGTTACCTCAGGGTCTCCGAGCAGTACTTC.

Turning to this clone: At one boundary the junction diverges from the germline segment, which might be a read error. This rearrangement joins TRBV4-1 to TRBJ2-7; TRBD1 is a possible D gene (5 bases). The CDR3 consists of 13 residues. Germline V lookup: CDR1 MGHRA, CDR2 YSYEKL. The DNA of the CDR3 is TGCGCCAGCAACCAACCAGGGTACTACGAGCAGTACTTC. Translating gives CASNQPGYYEQYF.